This T cell receptor beta chain appears in the sequencing data of a study of T cell responses to AZD1222 COVID-19 vaccine. General study results and limits: Spike-specific TCR breadth and depth both grew after two AZD1222 doses.

Remarks on this clone: The antigen remains undetermined.

V lost 0 bases and J 8 bases, leaving 7 bases between the germline ends. Germline values: CDR1 LNHDA, CDR2 SQIVND (reference sequence). This CDR3 contains 12 residues. Only in-frame clones appear in the TCRdb table, and some are missing; sequencing was by immunoSEQ multiplex PCR. The sample consists of roughly 140,000 clones, 93% of them appearing once. The receptor was derived from an adult in good health. The chain is built from TRBV19 and TRBJ1-2, with D hard to call. The sample here was peripheral blood, taken on day 0 of AZD1222 vaccination. CDR3 in amino acids: CASSIDLRGYTF. The CDR3, as DNA: TGTGCCAGTAGTATAGATCTGAGAGGCTACACCTTC.